Presented here are 4 T cell receptor beta chains from one specimen sequenced in a study of blood T cell repertoires in COVID-19. Method: immunoSEQ multiplex PCR; TCRdb's copy keeps in-frame clones and lacks some. Seen here are more than 95,000 clones, more than 85% observed once, and the top ten hold around 5.8%. Material: peripheral blood. These receptors originate from a human donor in a cohort sampled during active COVID-19.

This sequence joins TRBV11-2 and TRBJ1-3, with 8 positions matching TRBD1. V was pared by 3 bases and J by 3 bases, with 10 bases of the junction left unmatched. Looked up from germline, CDR1 is SGHAT and CDR2 is FQNNGV. The CDR3 is 17 residues long. Here the CDR3 reads CASSFSFSRGRGNTIYF. CDR3 in DNA: TGTGCCAGCAGCTTCTCTTTTTCCAGGGGGCGTGGAAACACCATATATTTT.

The genes are TRBV2 and TRBJ2-4; TRBD2 aligns across 7 bases. The V and J ends lost 2 bases and 4 bases, in that order; junction bases with no gene match: 8. Germline values: CDR1 SNHLY, CDR2 FYNNEI. The CDR3 is 16 residues long. The CDR3 bases are TGTGCCAGCAGTGAAACCGCTAGCGGTTCAAAAAACATTCAGTACTTC. It is translated as CASSETASGSKNIQYF.

The V gene is TRBV6-2 or TRBV6-3, the J gene TRBJ1-1; 8 bases map to TRBD1. V lost 5 bases and J lost 7; bases outside the gene matches: 15. Germline CDR1 is MNHEY and CDR2 is SVGEGT. The CDR3 loop spans 16 amino acids. Here the CDR3 reads CASSPPRQGKYGEAFF. In DNA form, the CDR3 reads TGTGCCAGCAGTCCACCAAGACAGGGGAAATATGGTGAAGCTTTCTTT.

This clone was seen only once. The CDR3 coding sequence is TGCGCCAGCAGTGATCGCTGGGCCTCCTACTCTGAAGCTTTCTTT. Protein product: CASSDRWASYSEAFF. The chain recombines TRBV10-2 with TRBJ1-1; D not certain. V lost 3 bases and J lost 6, with 17 bases in between. This CDR3 contains 15 residues. The germline CDR1 and CDR2 sequences are WSHSY and SAAADI.